This entry lists 14 T cell receptor beta chains sequenced from one sample in a study of blood T cell repertoires in COVID-19. Some clones are missing from TCRdb's copy, which holds only in-frame ones; the method was immunoSEQ multiplex PCR. The table includes some 320,000 clones, 65% to 90% detected once. Sequencing used peripheral blood. The receptors come from a human donor in a cohort sampled during active COVID-19.

The chain joins TRBV7-6 to TRBJ1-2, with unresolved D. Trimming removed 1 base from V and 2 bases from J, with 11 bases in between. CDR1 SGHVS and CDR2 FNYEAQ come from the germline V gene. This CDR3 is 15 amino acids long. Here the CDR3 reads CASSLVPEMNYGYTF. Here the CDR3 DNA reads TGTGCCAGCAGCTTAGTTCCGGAGATGAACTATGGCTACACCTTC.

The chain couples TRBV15 to TRBJ1-6, with D uncertain. This CDR3 has 16 residues. V lost 3 bases and J lost 7, with 16 bases in between. Germline loops: CDR1 LNHNV, CDR2 YYDKDF (reference sequence). This chain's CDR3 is CATSREGLSGNSPLHF. In nucleotides, the CDR3 is TGTGCCACCAGCAGGGAAGGTCTCAGCGGGAATTCACCCCTCCACTTT.

The J gene is TRBJ2-1, the V gene TRBV19; 9 bases line up with TRBD1. CDR3 length equals 14 residues. V was pared by 8 bases and J by 4 bases, with 6 bases of the junction left unmatched. Germline V gene sequence: CDR1 LNHDA, CDR2 SQIVND (reference sequence). The CDR3 sequence is CASLQGAGYNEQFF. Written as DNA, the CDR3 is TGTGCCAGTTTACAGGGGGCAGGATACAATGAGCAGTTCTTC.

This chain uses TRBV14 with TRBJ1-2; the match to TRBD1 covers 9 bases. CDR3 size: 14 residues. The germline V gene has CDR1 SGHDN and CDR2 FVKESK. Germline trimming cut 4 bases from V and 8 bases from J; bases unmatched to any gene: 8. In nucleotides, the CDR3 is TGTGCCAGCAGCCCGGGACAGGGAATCGTCGGCTACACCTTC. It translates to CASSPGQGIVGYTF.

This chain links TRBV10-3 with TRBJ2-5, with 7 bases lining up with TRBD1. CDR1 is ENHRY, CDR2 SYGVKD, per germline. With V trimmed by 2 bases and J by 2 bases, 5 bases remained unmatched. This CDR3 spans 15 amino acids. Written as DNA, the CDR3 is TGTGCCATCAGTGAGGGAAGGACAGGACAAGAGACCCAGTACTTC. Translation: CAISEGRTGQETQYF.

This rearrangement joins TRBV5-8 to TRBJ2-1; unclear D gene. The CDR3 is 13 residues long. CDR1 SGHTS and CDR2 YDEGEE come from the germline V gene. Trimming took off 0 bases at V and 3 bases at J, with 4 bases between the two ends. The CDR3 sequence is CASSLASYNEQFF. DNA of the CDR3: TGTGCCAGCAGCTTGGCTAGCTACAATGAGCAGTTCTTC.

This rearrangement joins TRBV6-5 to TRBJ2-6; D is undetermined. The V gene's germline CDR1 is MNHEY and CDR2 SVGAGI. The germline V and J ends were trimmed by 4 bases and 1 base, with 5 bases remaining between them. CDR3 size: 14 residues. This CDR3 is CASSFLSGANVLTF. CDR3 in DNA: TGTGCCAGCAGTTTTCTATCTGGGGCCAACGTCCTGACTTTC.

This sequence joins TRBV5-1 and TRBJ1-2; a possible D gene is TRBD1 (6 bases). The V and J ends lost 2 bases and 4 bases respectively, with 12 bases between them. Germline values: CDR1 SGHRS, CDR2 YFSETQ. The CDR3 is 14 amino acids. The CDR3 coding sequence is TGCGCCAGCAGCTTTCTACAGGGTACCTATGGCTACACCTTC. This sequence encodes CASSFLQGTYGYTF.

This clone occurred once. The chain recombines TRBV9 with TRBJ1-2; TRBD1 matches at 7 bases. Trimming took 4 bases from V and 8 from J; bases not matched to a gene: 11. This CDR3 contains 14 residues. Germline CDR1 SGDLS, CDR2 YYNGEE. Here the CDR3 reads CASSTDRVGYGYTF. CDR3 bases: TGTGCCAGCAGCACCGACAGGGTAGGATACGGCTACACCTTC.

CDR3 loop: CASSAPTGQGDTEAFF. The DNA for the CDR3 is TGTGCCAGCAGCGCCCCGACGGGACAAGGAGACACTGAAGCTTTCTTT. J is TRBJ1-1 and V is TRBV9, with D maybe TRBD1 (6 bases). The V and J ends lost 3 bases and 3 bases respectively, with 18 bases between them. The CDR3 contains 16 residues. Germline lookup yields CDR1 SGDLS and CDR2 YYNGEE.

The gene calls are TRBV25-1 and TRBJ2-2; D perhaps matches TRBD2 (5 bases). V lost 5 bases, J lost 2 bases, and 18 bases lay in between. This CDR3 is 17 amino acids long. Germline V lookup: CDR1 MGHDK, CDR2 SYGVNS. CDR3 residues: CASSPISERRNTGELFF. The CDR3 DNA sequence: TGTGCCAGCAGTCCAATCTCCGAGCGGAGAAACACCGGGGAGCTGTTTTTT.

The genes are TRBV2 and TRBJ1-2, with TRBD1 as a possible D gene (6 bases). CDR3 length: 15 amino acids. The germline V gene encodes CDR1 SNHLY and CDR2 FYNNEI. V lost 11 bases and J lost 8, with 27 bases in between. The CDR3 nucleotides are TGTGCCCGGCCAGGGGACGGAACACCTACGAGGGGCTACACCTTC. Protein: CARPGDGTPTRGYTF.

This sequence joins TRBV5-4 and TRBJ2-5; 8 bases fit TRBD1. Germline lookup yields CDR1 SGHNT and CDR2 YYREEE (reference sequence). Trimming cost V 3 bases and J 5 bases; bases outside gene matches: 9. CDR3 length: 15 residues. CDR3 residues: CASSSSQGAGETQYF. Written as DNA, the CDR3 is TGTGCCAGCAGCTCCAGCCAGGGGGCCGGGGAGACCCAGTACTTC.

This chain joins TRBV5-1 and TRBJ2-3, with D perhaps matching TRBD1 (5 bases). From germline, CDR1 is SGHRS and CDR2 YFSETQ. The CDR3 totals 16 residues. V lost 0 bases, J lost 6 bases, and 17 bases lay in between. The CDR3 sequence is CASSLALVRVEDTQYF. CDR3 coding DNA: TGCGCCAGCAGCTTGGCCCTCGTCAGGGTCGAGGATACGCAGTATTTT.